This record concerns one T cell receptor (beta chain) sequence. What antigen it recognizes has not been identified. The record has no base qualities; no much larger clone is one base away. This sample was taken from a study of cytomegalovirus exposure and HLA in healthy donors (dated 2017 in TCRdb). Study-level background: According to an earlier analysis of a few hundred of the donors, about 170 million T cells yielded over 100 million unique TCR beta sequences and more than 250 Gb of sequence data. The study aimed to test whether signatures of past pathogen exposure could be identified by cataloging public T cell receptors. In addition to the first cohort of several hundred subjects, a separate validation cohort of 120 different subjects was used. Typing coverage differed by locus: A, B, C, DRB1 and DQB1 were typed in about 629-630 donors, DQA1 in 522, DPA1 in around 580, and DPB1 in around 440. An earlier analysis of approximately 580 of the donors used high-throughput TCR beta sequencing to judge whether each TCR beta V gene segment behaved as functional or pseudogenic. In a later genetic analysis, genome-wide SNP genotypes for about three fifths of the roughly 670 donors were used, and that subset was treated as a discovery cohort. A later analysis re-examined previously published TCR beta repertoires from just over 650 donors and added high-resolution HLA genotyping to investigate patterns of TCR occurrence. HLA typing covered class I and class II loci at four-digit resolution. All discovery cohort repertoires had been generated using a single sequencing platform. Approximately 310 gigabases of sequencing data and roughly 90 million unique TCR sequences were included in an early release covering under 650 HLA-typed donors. In the later analysis, no new phenotypic data were used to find candidate immune exposures; instead, reliance was placed on TCR beta sequences and their occurrence across donors. Several DR-DQ haplotypes were handled as single units for association and clustering because linkage in the cohort was strong. Donor age, sex, ethnicity and CMV serostatus were collected together with the repertoire data. To predict cytomegalovirus infection status, the study combined high-throughput TCR immunosequencing, statistical association of individual TCRs with disease status, and machine learning. On average, roughly 240,000 unique TCR beta nucleotide sequences were sequenced per donor among 398 genotyped donors of the cohort, with 15% to 20% of those sequences being non-productive. Using immunosequencing, the study profiled T cell repertoires from about 620 subjects and related those repertoires to cytomegalovirus serostatus. Of the roughly 400 genotyped donors, roughly 80% were placed in the genetic ancestry cluster associated with self-reported Caucasian donors.

A distance of 11 bases separates the germline ends of V and J, which lose 5 bases and 4 bases respectively. From the cysteine up to the phenylalanine, the CDR3 has a length of 13 residues. Solely the CDR3 DNA is kept, with 39 bases framed from the first base. Looking up the germline V gene (reference sequence) yields CDR1 LNHDA and CDR2 SQIVND. The cohort consisted of 666 healthy bone marrow donors. Cohort members were all nominally healthy when sampled, although unrecorded immune exposures were likely present. The donor was CMV seropositive and belonged to the group of more than 250 seropositive cohort members. Every donor gave a peripheral blood sample, and the peripheral blood mononuclear cells from that sample were used for TCR beta sequencing. Genomic DNA extraction from the blood cell samples was performed with the Qiagen DNeasy Blood Extraction Kit. Overall study outcomes, separate from this receptor: In vitro tests confirmed that a few of the cytomegalovirus-associated TCR beta chains recognize cytomegalovirus antigens. Several of the top co-occurrence clusters appeared to be linked to parvovirus B19, influenza, CMV and Epstein-Barr virus, according to a later analysis. The presence/absence analyses assumed that sequencing depth was roughly uniform across donors, and that assumption may not be true. Because HLA typing was missing for some donors at each locus, association tests included only the typed subset. A total of 150 to 200 TCR beta chains were listed by the study as associated with cytomegalovirus. In a later genetic analysis, fewer N-insertions in productive TCRs were reported among donors in an Asian-associated ancestry cluster than the approximately 710-donor mean. An association between a missense DCLRE1C variant and V-gene and J-gene trimming of TCR beta chains was found in a later genetic analysis and replicated in an independent cohort. A further reported finding was that TCR beta sequences accurately predicted the HLA-A and HLA-B alleles for most subjects in the first cohort. According to the authors, the approach could potentially be generalized to other disease states and immunological phenotypes. Because counts were too low, seventeen rarely observed V segments, including chromosome 9 orphons, were excluded from the earlier analysis of roughly 580 of the donors. A cluster of highly shared sequence variants was judged likely to be a technical artifact of the sequencing pipeline. For the cohort, immune exposure information was limited to CMV serostatus. The classifier was reported to diagnose cytomegalovirus status with high specificity and sensitivity in both the original cohort and the validation cohort. In an earlier analysis of 500 to 650 of the donors, most TCR beta V segments appeared in productive rearrangements about 87% or about 30% of the time, broadly matching IMGT annotations. Linkage disequilibrium might explain the correlated functional status among segregating V segments, but an unknown experimental factor could not be excluded. According to a later analysis, TCR association rates differed among HLA loci, with DRB1 alleles showing the most associated TCRs and HLA-C alleles showing the fewest. In a later analysis, HLA-associated TCR beta chains were found to be more clonally expanded and to have lower generation probabilities than equally common non-associated chains. When HLA alleles, especially DR and DQ, strongly co-occurred, attributing TCR associations to individual alleles was difficult. Across donors, most TCR sequences were observed very rarely, whereas some public TCRs were present in many individuals. The cohort was sequenced for TCR beta chains only, and without alpha or paired-chain data the features that could be detected were limited. A later analysis associated some 17,000 TCR beta sequences with specific HLA alleles at a false discovery rate of 0.05. In a later analysis, most CMV-associated TCR beta chains were found to appear HLA-restricted, with HLA associations seemingly driven largely by CMV exposure. The 87-base-pair reads could not distinguish some IMGT-functional V segments, including TRBV6-2 and TRBV6-3, so those segments were excluded.

To prepare the library, the immunoSEQ multiplex PCR assay was applied. A mixture of 60 forward primers for TCR Vbeta segments and 13 reverse primers for TCR Jbeta segments was used in the multiplex PCR. Amplification of the CDR3 region of rearranged TCR beta genes was performed with a multiplex PCR assay on genomic DNA. On the Illumina HiSeq System, the amplified TCR beta libraries were sequenced as 87-base-pair reads. The published analysis was carried out like this. A later analysis counted about 76 million unique TCR beta chains across the 666 repertoires, and roughly 10 million of these chains were shared by at least two donors. To remove PCR and sequencing errors, raw reads were error-corrected and collapsed into unique sequences using a nearest-neighbor algorithm that merged closely related sequences. CDR3 sequences were aligned to IMGT reference sequences to assign V, D and J gene segments. For a sequence to be retained, a match of at least six nucleotides was required to both a V gene segment and a J gene segment. Rearrangements were called productive when the CDR3 lacked stop codons and stayed in frame with V and J; all others were non-productive. Following IMGT convention, CDR3 was defined as the stretch from the second conserved V-encoded cysteine up to the conserved J-encoded phenylalanine. In an earlier analysis of around 640 of the donors, sequences lacking an unambiguous match to a single V gene segment were excluded. In an earlier analysis of roughly 500 of the donors, V segments were called functional above 56.7% productive rearrangements and were called segregating when the between-donor standard deviation exceeded 5%. To diagnose cytomegalovirus status from the catalog of TCR beta chain sequences, a statistical classification framework was built. In a later analysis, V and J genes were assigned by comparing TCR nucleotide sequences against IMGT/GENE-DB human TR gene sequences. Using the TCRdist pipeline, a later analysis assigned CDR3 sequences along with most-parsimonious VDJ recombination scenarios. In a later analysis, each TCR beta chain was defined by its CDR3 amino acid sequence together with its V-gene family, and reads lacking a unique V-gene family were excluded. In a later analysis, some 600 highly shared, low-generation-probability nucleotide sequences were removed to address suspected cross-contamination and a sequencing artifact. In a later analysis, a clonal expansion index for each public chain was calculated from normalized within-repertoire ranks of inferred template counts. In a later analysis, generation probabilities were computed using a VDJ recombination model fitted to out-of-frame rearrangements, and the results were checked against IGoR. In a later analysis, hypergeometric tests were used to score TCR-TCR, TCR-HLA and TCR-CMV co-occurrence, with a repertoire-size bias correction applied to TCR pairs. In a later analysis, false discovery rates were estimated by permuting HLA or CMV assignments 20 times. In a later analysis, co-occurring TCRs were grouped with DBSCAN, and TCRdist sequence similarity was added when clustering was performed within HLA-allele-positive subsets. For co-occurrence clustering, repertoires with fewer than 30,000 or more than 120,000 public chains were excluded, along with about five repertoires with anomalous nucleotide sharing. This is the immuneACCESS table as TCRdb keeps it, with only in-frame sequences that have V and J called. A part of the clones is gone; compared with another copy, unresolved V genes explain less than half, and the rest is unexplained. The D gene and trimming were derived from the DNA, and the V and J assignments and clone size from that table. This sample comprises about 150,000 clones, about 80% of them detected only once. About 13% of the sample is in the top ten clones.

This chain is built from TRBV19 and TRBJ1-1, with TRBD1 tentatively as D gene (5 bases match). Material: PBMCs. The sequence was obtained from a man aged 25 to 45 in good health and CMV-seropositive. The CDR3 sequence is CASSRPQGTEAFF. The nucleotides read TGTGCCAGTAGTCGGCCGCAGGGCACTGAAGCTTTCTTT.